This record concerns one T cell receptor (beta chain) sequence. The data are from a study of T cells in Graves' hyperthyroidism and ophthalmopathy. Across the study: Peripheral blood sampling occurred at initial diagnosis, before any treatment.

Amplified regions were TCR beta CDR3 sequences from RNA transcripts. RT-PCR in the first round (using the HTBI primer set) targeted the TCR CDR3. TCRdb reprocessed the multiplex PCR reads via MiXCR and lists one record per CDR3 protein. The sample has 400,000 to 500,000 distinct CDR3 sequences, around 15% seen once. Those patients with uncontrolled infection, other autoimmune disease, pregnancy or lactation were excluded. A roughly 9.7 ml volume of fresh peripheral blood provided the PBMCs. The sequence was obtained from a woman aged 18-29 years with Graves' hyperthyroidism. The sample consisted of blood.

The CDR3 nucleotides read TGTGCCAGCAGCTTACGAGGGGCCTTCCCTGGGGCCAACGTCCTGACTTTC. This sequence encodes CASSLRGAFPGANVLTF. V usage is TRBV7-8 and J usage is TRBJ2-6; either TRBD1 or TRBD2 may fit D (5 bases each). CDR1 is SGHVS and CDR2 is FQNEAQ in the germline V gene. V was cut by 2 bases and J by 2 bases, with 13 bases left in between. The CDR3 length is 17 residues.